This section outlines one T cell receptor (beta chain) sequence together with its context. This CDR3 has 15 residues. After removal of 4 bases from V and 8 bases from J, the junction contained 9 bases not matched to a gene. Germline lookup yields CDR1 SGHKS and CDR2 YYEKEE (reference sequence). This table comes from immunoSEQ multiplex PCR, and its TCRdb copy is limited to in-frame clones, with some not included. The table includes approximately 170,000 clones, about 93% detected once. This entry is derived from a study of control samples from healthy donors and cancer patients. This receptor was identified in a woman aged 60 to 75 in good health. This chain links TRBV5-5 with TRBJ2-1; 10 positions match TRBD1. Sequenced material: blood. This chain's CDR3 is CASSVVGTGVHEQFF. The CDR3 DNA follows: TGTGCCAGCAGCGTGGTAGGGACAGGGGTTCATGAGCAGTTCTTC. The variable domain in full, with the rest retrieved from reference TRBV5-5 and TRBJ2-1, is DAGVTQSPTHLIKTRGQQVTLRCSPISGHKSVSWYQQVLGQGPQFIFQYYEKEERGRGNFPDRFSARQFPNYSSELNVNALLLGDSALYLCASSVVGTGVHEQFFGPGTRLTVL.